This paragraph covers one T cell receptor beta chain sequence. The data stem from a study of blood T cell repertoires in COVID-19. Here immunoSEQ multiplex PCR was the method, and the copy in TCRdb shows in-frame clones only, minus some. This table has roughly 300,000 clones, 85% appearing once. Enrollees, about 18 to 95 years old, lived in approximately 24 US areas. The sample taken for sequencing was PBMCs or T cells enriched from blood (not recorded which). The sequence was collected from a woman between 45 and 65 years old who had recovered from COVID-19.

CDR3 loop: CASSIGQGKPQHF. CDR3 nucleotides: TGTGCCAGTAGTATAGGCCAGGGTAAGCCCCAGCATTTT. The rearrangement joins TRBV19 to TRBJ1-5; tentatively, D is TRBD1 (5 bases). Germline CDR1 LNHDA, CDR2 SQIVND (reference sequence). CDR3 length: 13 residues. With 1 base removed from V and 8 bases from J, the gap between germline ends came to 9 bases.